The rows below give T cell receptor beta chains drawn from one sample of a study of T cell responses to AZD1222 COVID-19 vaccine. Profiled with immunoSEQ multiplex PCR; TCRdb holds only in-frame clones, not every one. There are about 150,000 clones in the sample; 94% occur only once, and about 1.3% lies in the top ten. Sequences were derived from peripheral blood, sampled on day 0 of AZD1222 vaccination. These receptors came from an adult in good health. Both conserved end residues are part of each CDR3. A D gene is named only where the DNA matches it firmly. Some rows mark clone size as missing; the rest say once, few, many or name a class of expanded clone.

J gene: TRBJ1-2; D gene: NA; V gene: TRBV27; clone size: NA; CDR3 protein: CASSFSGEGGYTF; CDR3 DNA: TGTGCCAGCAGTTTCTCAGGGGAGGGGGGCTACACCTTC
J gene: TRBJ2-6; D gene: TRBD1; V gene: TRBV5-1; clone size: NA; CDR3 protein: CASSLTGGSGANVLTF; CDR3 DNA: TGCGCCAGCAGCTTAACAGGGGGATCTGGGGCCAACGTCCTGACTTTC
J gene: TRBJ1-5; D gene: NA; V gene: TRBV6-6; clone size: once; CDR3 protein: CASSYSKGGNQPQHF; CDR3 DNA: TGTGCCAGCAGTTACTCGAAAGGGGGAAATCAGCCCCAGCATTTT
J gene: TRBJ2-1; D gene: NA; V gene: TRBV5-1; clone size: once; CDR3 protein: CASLSGDATFNEQFF; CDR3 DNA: TGCGCCAGCTTATCCGGGGACGCAACTTTTAATGAGCAGTTCTTC
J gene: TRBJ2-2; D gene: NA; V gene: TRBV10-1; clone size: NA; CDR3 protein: CASNETSWGELFF; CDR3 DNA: TGCGCCAGCAACGAGACTAGTTGGGGGGAGCTGTTTTTT
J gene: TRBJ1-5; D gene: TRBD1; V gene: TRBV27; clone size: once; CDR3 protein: CASGGTDSNQPQHF; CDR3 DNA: TGTGCCAGCGGAGGGACAGATAGCAATCAGCCCCAGCATTTT
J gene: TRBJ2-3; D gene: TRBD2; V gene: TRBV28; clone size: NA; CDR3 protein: CASSSPSGGVYGDTQYF; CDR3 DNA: TGTGCCAGCAGTTCGCCTAGCGGGGGGGTTTATGGAGATACGCAGTATTTT
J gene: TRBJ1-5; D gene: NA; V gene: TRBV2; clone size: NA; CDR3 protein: CASSLMVGQNYQPQHF; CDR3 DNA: TGTGCCAGCTCCCTCATGGTGGGACAAAATTATCAGCCCCAGCATTTT
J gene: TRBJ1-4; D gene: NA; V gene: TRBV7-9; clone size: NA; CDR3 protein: CASSSPGGSHVEKLFF; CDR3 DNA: TGTGCCAGCAGCTCCCCCGGGGGGTCGCACGTTGAAAAACTGTTTTTT
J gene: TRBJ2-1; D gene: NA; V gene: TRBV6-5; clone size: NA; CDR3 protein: CASSGGGAAYNEQFF; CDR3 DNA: TGTGCCAGCAGCGGAGGCGGGGCCGCCTACAATGAGCAGTTCTTC
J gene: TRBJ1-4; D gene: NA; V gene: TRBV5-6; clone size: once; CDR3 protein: CASSLTGFTNEKLFF; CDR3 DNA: TGTGCCAGCAGCCTTACCGGGTTTACTAATGAAAAACTGTTTTTT
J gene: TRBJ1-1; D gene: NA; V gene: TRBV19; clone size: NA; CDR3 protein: CASSVGTPGTEAFF; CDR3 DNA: TGTGCCAGTAGTGTCGGGACCCCGGGGACTGAAGCTTTCTTT
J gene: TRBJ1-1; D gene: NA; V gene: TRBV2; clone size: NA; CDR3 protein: CASNIVRNTEAFF; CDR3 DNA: TGTGCCAGCAATATCGTCAGGAACACTGAAGCTTTCTTT
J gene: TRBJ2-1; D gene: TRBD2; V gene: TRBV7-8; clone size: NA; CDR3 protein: CASSHKRTSSHNEQFF; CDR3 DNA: TGTGCCAGCAGTCATAAGCGGACTAGCAGTCACAATGAGCAGTTCTTC
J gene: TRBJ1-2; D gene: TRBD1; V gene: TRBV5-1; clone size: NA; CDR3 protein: CASSQPGQGNGYTF; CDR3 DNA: TGCGCCAGCAGCCAGCCGGGACAGGGAAATGGCTACACCTTC
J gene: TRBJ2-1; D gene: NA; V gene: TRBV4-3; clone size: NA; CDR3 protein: CASSQDILGGGHNEQFF; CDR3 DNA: TGCGCCAGCAGCCAAGATATCTTAGGGGGAGGGCACAATGAGCAGTTCTTC
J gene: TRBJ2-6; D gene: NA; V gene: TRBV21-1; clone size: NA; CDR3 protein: CASSKVSRAGQGTGANVLTF; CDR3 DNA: TGTGCCAGCAGCAAAGTTTCGCGGGCGGGACAGGGTACTGGGGCCAACGTCCTGACTTTC
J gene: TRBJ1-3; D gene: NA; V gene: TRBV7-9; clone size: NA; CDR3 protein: CASSQGSLPNTIYF; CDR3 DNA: TGTGCCAGCAGTCAAGGAAGTCTTCCGAACACCATATATTTT